The entry below describes one TCR beta chain. There are 16 residues in the CDR3. V dropped 5 bases and J dropped 3; count of bases not matched to a gene: 5. Germline V CDR1 and CDR2: KGHSH, LQKENI. These data come from a study of blood T cell repertoires in COVID-19. The Seattle patients, enrolled during active infection, were followed longitudinally. Using immunoSEQ multiplex PCR, the repertoire was profiled, and TCRdb retains in-frame clones only, with some absent. The sample records some 130,000 clones, more than 75% being singletons. The chain combines TRBV18 with TRBJ2-3; 13 nucleotides agree with TRBD2. The sequencing input was peripheral blood. This TCR was recovered from a man between 60 and 75 years old with COVID-19, enrolled during active disease. The CDR3 bases are TGTGCCAGCTCATTACTAGCGGGAGGGCCGACAGATACGCAGTATTTT. Translation: CASSLLAGGPTDTQYF.